This T cell receptor beta chain was observed in a study of technical replicates of blood from a handful of donors. Assay used: immunoSEQ multiplex PCR; TCRdb lists only in-frame clones, some missing. The sample records more than 90,000 clones, roughly 96% being singletons. CDR3 length equals 13 residues. Looked up from germline, CDR1 is SSHAT and CDR2 is FNYEAQ (reference sequence). With respect to this clone: A read error may account for a junction end that differs from germline.

This sequence originates from a human donor in good health. Sequenced material: T cells isolated from PBMCs. This chain joins TRBV7-7 and TRBJ2-5; maybe TRBD2 (5 bases). CDR3 protein: CASSPAVEETQYF. The CDR3 DNA sequence: TGTGCTAGCAGCCCAGCGGTAGAAGAGACCCAGTACTTC.